This T cell receptor (beta chain) is from a study of cytomegalovirus exposure and HLA in healthy donors. Vbeta (60) and Jbeta (13) primers were used in the PCR. TCRdb's table, derived via immunoSEQ multiplex PCR, lists solely in-frame clones and lacks some. The repertoire consists of some 89,000 clones, with 78% occurring once and the leading ten covering 4.1%. Sequencing input: PBMCs. The clonotype originates from a middle-aged woman in good health and CMV-seropositive.

The CDR3 DNA reads TGTGCCAGCAGCTTTCTTGGCACAGATACGCAGTATTTT. It specifies CASSFLGTDTQYF. This sequence joins TRBV5-6 and TRBJ2-3; the D is unclear. This CDR3 is 13 amino acids long. Trimming shortened V by 2 bases and J by 1 base, and 5 bases separated the two germline ends. Germline CDR1 and CDR2: SGHDT and YYEEEE.